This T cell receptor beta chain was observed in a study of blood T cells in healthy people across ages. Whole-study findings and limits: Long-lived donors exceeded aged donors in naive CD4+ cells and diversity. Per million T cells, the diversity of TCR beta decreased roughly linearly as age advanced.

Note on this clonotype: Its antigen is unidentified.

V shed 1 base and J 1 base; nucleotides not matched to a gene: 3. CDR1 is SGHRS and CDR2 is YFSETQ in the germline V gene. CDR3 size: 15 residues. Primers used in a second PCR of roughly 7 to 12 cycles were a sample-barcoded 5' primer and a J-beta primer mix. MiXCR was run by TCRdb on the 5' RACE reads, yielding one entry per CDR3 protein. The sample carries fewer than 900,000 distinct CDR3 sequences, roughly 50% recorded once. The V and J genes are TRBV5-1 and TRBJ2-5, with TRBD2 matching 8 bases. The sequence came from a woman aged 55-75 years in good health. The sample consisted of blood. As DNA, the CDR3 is TGCGCCAGCAGCTTGTCCGGGACTAGCCAAGAGACCCAGTACTTC. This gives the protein CASSLSGTSQETQYF.